Listed here are 27 T cell receptor beta chains from one sample, sequenced in a study of cytomegalovirus exposure and HLA in healthy donors. A multiplex PCR was run with 60 Vbeta primers and 13 Jbeta primers. Produced via immunoSEQ multiplex PCR; TCRdb's table is partial and in-frame only. The sample has about 110,000 clones; less than 70% are singletons. Sequencing was carried out using PBMCs. These receptors originate from a woman aged 25 to 39 in good health and CMV-seronegative.

The chain links TRBV9 to TRBJ2-1; D is perhaps TRBD2 (7 bases). In germline, CDR1 is SGDLS, CDR2 YYNGEE. V lost 3 bases, J lost 7 bases, and 17 bases lay in between. The CDR3 has 15 amino acids. This CDR3 reads CASSEGGGGFNEQFF. For the CDR3, the DNA is TGTGCCAGCAGCGAGGGGGGGGGCGGGTTTAATGAGCAGTTCTTC.

The rearrangement uses TRBV7-2 and TRBJ1-5; 10 nucleotides line up with TRBD1. J was trimmed by 12 bases and V by 1 base; bases with no gene match: 6. Germline V gene lookup returns CDR1 SGHTA and CDR2 FQGNSA. The CDR3 runs to 14 residues. The CDR3 sequence is CASSLGDRGFNQHF. In DNA form, the CDR3 reads TGTGCCAGCAGCTTAGGGGACAGGGGATTTAACCAGCATTTT.

V is TRBV7-2 and J is TRBJ2-7, with D maybe TRBD1 (6 bases). The CDR3 is made up of 17 amino acids. V gave up 1 base and J gave up 2 bases, with 18 bases separating them. In germline, CDR1 is SGHTA, CDR2 FQGNSA. The CDR3 nucleotides read TGTGCCAGCAGCTTAGTAGGTGGCAGGGGATTTACCTACGAGCAGTACTTC. The encoded protein is CASSLVGGRGFTYEQYF.

This clone turned up a few times. The chain employs TRBV6-6 and TRBJ2-3, with D maybe TRBD2 (5 bases). Germline values: CDR1 MNHNY, CDR2 SVGAGI (reference sequence). V lost 5 bases, J lost 4 bases, and 19 bases lay in between. The CDR3 covers 16 residues. CDR3 region: CASSPKDSRDADTQYF. CDR3 DNA: TGTGCCAGCAGTCCAAAGGACTCGAGAGACGCAGATACGCAGTATTTT.

There are a few counts of this clone. This chain links TRBV7-9 with TRBJ1-1; D remains unclear. Germline V lookup: CDR1 SEHNR, CDR2 FQNEAQ (reference sequence). This CDR3 comprises 16 residues. With 0 bases removed from V and 4 bases from J, the gap between germline ends came to 15 bases. The CDR3: CASSLAGAGSSTEAFF. CDR3 in DNA: TGTGCCAGCAGCTTAGCTGGTGCGGGGTCGTCCACTGAAGCTTTCTTT. The complete variable domain, with remaining parts taken from reference TRBV7-9 and TRBJ1-1, reads DTGVSQNPRHKITKRGQNVTFRCDPISEHNRLYWYRQTLGQGPEFLTYFQNEAQLEKSRLLSDRFSAERPKGSFSTLEIQRTEQGDSAMYLCASSLAGAGSSTEAFFGQGTRLTVV.

This chain links TRBV5-1 with TRBJ1-2; 12 nucleotides agree with TRBD1. V trimming: 4 bases; J trimming: 3 bases; junction bases outside the gene matches: 13. Germline loops: CDR1 SGHRS, CDR2 YFSETQ. The CDR3 is made up of 18 amino acids. The CDR3 sequence is CASSPNPGTGGAHYGYTF. DNA of the CDR3: TGCGCCAGCAGCCCAAACCCAGGGACAGGGGGCGCCCACTATGGCTACACCTTC. Full variable domain (outside the CDR3, taken from reference TRBV5-1 and TRBJ1-2): KAGVTQTPRYLIKTRGQQVTLSCSPISGHRSVSWYQQTPGQGLQFLFEYFSETQRNKGNFPGRFSGRQFSNSRSEMNVSTLELGDSALYLCASSPNPGTGGAHYGYTFGSGTRLTVV.

V and J are TRBV7-2 and TRBJ2-1, with TRBD2 identical over 11 bases. Germline V gene lookup returns CDR1 SGHTA and CDR2 FQGNSA. V shed 5 bases, J shed 7 bases, and the junction held 7 bases outside the gene matches. CDR3 length: 15 residues. The CDR3 region is CASSTGLAGVNEQFF. The CDR3 DNA follows: TGTGCCAGCAGCACCGGACTAGCGGGTGTGAATGAGCAGTTCTTC.

The gene calls are TRBV7-6 and TRBJ2-3, with 8 bases that match TRBD2. Germline V lookup: CDR1 SGHVS, CDR2 FNYEAQ. The CDR3 has 15 residues. The junction had 4 bases not matched to a gene; V was cut back by 1 base and J by 4 bases. The CDR3 DNA reads as TGTGCCAGCAGCTTAGTTAGCGGGAAAGCAGATACGCAGTATTTT. It codes for CASSLVSGKADTQYF. The complete variable domain, with remaining parts taken from reference TRBV7-6 and TRBJ2-3, reads GAGVSQSPRYKVTKRGQDVALRCDPISGHVSLYWYRQALGQGPEFLTYFNYEAQQDKSGLPNDRFSAERPEGSISTLTIQRTEQRDSAMYRCASSLVSGKADTQYFGPGTRLTVL.

A remark on this clone: The same CDR3 arises from other DNA sequences in this sample as well. The chain recombines TRBV6-1 with TRBJ1-4; D is unresolved. The germline V and J ends were trimmed by 4 bases and 0 bases, with 9 bases remaining between them. There are 15 residues in the CDR3. Germline values: CDR1 MNHNS, CDR2 SASEGT. CDR3 coding DNA: TGTGCCAGCAGTGTACATACCGCAACTAATGAAAAACTGTTTTTT. Amino acid sequence: CASSVHTATNEKLFF.

The chain employs TRBV15 and TRBJ2-7; 12 positions match TRBD2. The CDR3 is 15 amino acids. J gave up 2 bases and V 1 base, and 0 bases lay outside the gene matches. The germline gives CDR1 LNHNV, CDR2 YYDKDF (reference sequence). The CDR3 nucleotides are TGTGCCACCAGCAGAGGACTAGCGGGAGCCTACGAGCAGTACTTC. Translating gives CATSRGLAGAYEQYF.

V and J are TRBV19 and TRBJ2-7; 12 bases agree with TRBD1. The V gene end was trimmed by 3 bases and the J gene end by 6 bases; junction bases not matched to a gene: 6. There are 15 residues in the CDR3. Germline V gives CDR1 LNHDA, CDR2 SQIVND (reference sequence). CDR3 sequence: CASSIQGTGGGEQYF. The CDR3 DNA follows: TGTGCCAGTAGTATCCAAGGGACAGGGGGCGGCGAGCAGTACTTC. Together with reference TRBV19 and TRBJ2-7, the CDR3 gives the full variable domain: DGGITQSPKYLFRKEGQNVTLSCEQNLNHDAMYWYRQDPGQGLRLIYYSQIVNDFQKGDIAEGYSVSREKKESFPLTVTSAQKNPTAFYLCASSIQGTGGGEQYFGPGTRLTVT.

CDR3 sequence reads: CASSISVNTDTQYF. CDR3 DNA: TGTGCCAGCAGTATTAGTGTAAACACAGATACGCAGTATTTT. The J gene is TRBJ2-3, the V gene TRBV28; no clear D. Germline values: CDR1 MDHEN, CDR2 SYDVKM. This CDR3 has 14 residues. V was cut by 5 bases and J by 2 bases, with 11 bases left in between.

The chain joins TRBV4-3 to TRBJ2-2, with D unclear. The V and J ends lost 6 bases and 0 bases respectively, with 5 bases between them. This CDR3 comprises 13 residues. The germline gives CDR1 LGHNA, CDR2 YSLEER. The CDR3 spells CASRSSNTGELFF. DNA of the CDR3: TGCGCCAGCAGGAGCTCGAACACCGGGGAGCTGTTTTTT.

This clone was recorded only once. The rearrangement uses TRBV10-1 and TRBJ2-4, with 7 nucleotides matching TRBD2. The CDR3 has 14 residues. Trimming at V came to 9 bases and at J to 0 bases, leaving 5 bases not matched to a gene. Germline CDR1 WNHNN, CDR2 SYGVQD (reference sequence). The CDR3 reads CARGLFLAKNIQYF. The CDR3 nucleotides read TGCGCCAGGGGACTATTCCTAGCCAAAAACATTCAGTACTTC.

The sample holds one count of this clone. The V gene is TRBV29-1, the J gene TRBJ1-1; D remains ambiguous. From germline, CDR1 is SQVTM and CDR2 ANQGSEA. CDR3 length: 12 residues. V was pared by 2 bases and J by 4 bases, with 8 bases between. CDR3: CSVETSGTEAFF. CDR3 in DNA: TGCAGCGTTGAAACTAGCGGCACTGAAGCTTTCTTT. The full variable domain, with the rest looked up from reference TRBV29-1 and TRBJ1-1, is SAVISQKPSRDICQRGTSLTIQCQVDSQVTMMFWYRQQPGQSLTLIATANQGSEATYESGFVIDKFPISRPNLTFSTLTVSNMSPEDSSIYLCSVETSGTEAFFGQGTRLTVV.

The V gene is TRBV19, the J gene TRBJ2-1; 8 bases map to TRBD2. Germline loops: CDR1 LNHDA, CDR2 SQIVND (reference sequence). The CDR3 sequence is 14 residues long. V lost 3 bases to trimming and J lost 10 bases; unmatched junction nucleotides: 8. CDR3: CASSIAVAGKEQFF. CDR3 coding DNA: TGTGCCAGTAGTATTGCAGTAGCGGGGAAAGAGCAGTTCTTC. The variable domain in full, with the rest retrieved from reference TRBV19 and TRBJ2-1, is DGGITQSPKYLFRKEGQNVTLSCEQNLNHDAMYWYRQDPGQGLRLIYYSQIVNDFQKGDIAEGYSVSREKKESFPLTVTSAQKNPTAFYLCASSIAVAGKEQFFGPGTRLTVL.

This clone turned up a few times. This sample also contains other DNA sequences that code for the same CDR3. V is TRBV6-5 and J is TRBJ1-1; D not certain. V shed 7 bases and J shed 3 bases, with 15 bases lying between them. This CDR3 region has 14 residues. Germline CDR1 MNHEY, CDR2 SVGAGI. For the CDR3, the DNA is TGTGCCAGCACGCTCTCGACGGGATACACTGAAGCTTTCTTT. This codes for CASTLSTGYTEAFF.

The rearrangement joins TRBV9 to TRBJ1-4; D remains ambiguous. The V gene lost 2 bases and the J gene lost 7 bases, with 12 bases spanning the gap. The germline V gene encodes CDR1 SGDLS and CDR2 YYNGEE. This CDR3 spans 14 amino acids. CDR3 DNA: TGTGCCAGCAGCGTCGACGGGGTTGGTGAAAAACTGTTTTTT. Its protein product is CASSVDGVGEKLFF.

This clone was observed once. Other nucleotide sequences in the sample specify the same CDR3. The V gene is TRBV10-1, the J gene TRBJ2-5; 11 bases are shared with TRBD2. Per germline, CDR1 WNHNN and CDR2 SYGVQD (reference sequence). The CDR3 is 16 amino acids. After removal of 3 bases from V and 5 bases from J, the junction contained 8 bases not matched to a gene. CDR3: CASSESVSGRAETQYF. Written as DNA, the CDR3 is TGCGCCAGCAGTGAATCTGTTAGCGGGAGGGCGGAGACCCAGTACTTC.

This clone was observed a few times. This sequence joins TRBV4-1 and TRBJ2-3; D not resolved. Trimming cost V 4 bases and J 4 bases, with 6 bases left between them. The germline gives CDR1 MGHRA, CDR2 YSYEKL. The CDR3 has 12 residues. The CDR3 DNA sequence: TGCGCCAGCAGCCCATCAGCAGATACGCAGTATTTT. As protein: CASSPSADTQYF.

This clone was counted a single time. The chain employs TRBV7-2 and TRBJ2-6; no firm D call. Germline-derived CDR1 and CDR2 are SGHTA and FQGNSA. The CDR3 consists of 16 residues. Trimming stripped 1 base from V and 0 bases from J, with 7 bases between. The CDR3 region has the DNA TGTGCCAGCAGCTTAGGGGCGACCTCTGGGGCCAACGTCCTGACTTTC. It is translated as CASSLGATSGANVLTF.

V and J are TRBV7-9 and TRBJ1-5, with TRBD1 matching over 7 bases. Per the germline V gene, CDR1 is SEHNR and CDR2 is FQNEAQ (reference sequence). The CDR3 spans 15 residues. With V trimmed by 2 bases and J by 0 bases, 1 base remained unmatched. The CDR3 coding sequence is TGTGCCAGCAGCTTAAGGGGGCATAGCAATCAGCCCCAGCATTTT. It specifies CASSLRGHSNQPQHF.

This rearrangement joins TRBV7-2 to TRBJ1-4; the D gene is possibly TRBD1 (5 bases). V was pared by 3 bases and J by 7 bases, with 15 bases between. The CDR3 is 15 amino acids. Germline CDR1 SGHTA, CDR2 FQGNSA. The CDR3 loop is CASSFMGGGTEKLFF. CDR3 DNA sequence: TGTGCCAGCAGCTTTATGGGCGGGGGTACTGAAAAACTGTTTTTT.

This clone was recorded once. The V gene is TRBV30, the J gene TRBJ2-7; TRBD2 matches at 7 bases. V gave up 5 bases and J gave up 0 bases; unmatched junction bases: 16. The CDR3 is 17 residues long. The germline V gene encodes CDR1 GTSNPN and CDR2 SVGIG (reference sequence). CDR3 loop: CAWSSGILIPFSYEQYF. CDR3 DNA: TGTGCCTGGTCCAGCGGGATTTTAATCCCCTTCTCCTACGAGCAGTACTTC.

The chain employs TRBV2 and TRBJ2-7; TRBD1 matches 8 bases. In germline, CDR1 is SNHLY, CDR2 FYNNEI. The CDR3 covers 12 residues. V dropped 7 bases and J dropped 4; count of bases not matched to a gene: 3. CDR3 sequence (DNA): TGTGCCAGCAAGCAGGGGGCTTACGAGCAGTACTTC. Translating it yields CASKQGAYEQYF.

This clone was seen a few times. The chain links TRBV2 to TRBJ2-1; D perhaps matches TRBD1 (6 bases). The CDR3 is 15 amino acids. Trimming removed 6 bases at V and 2 bases at J, with 14 bases between. Germline V CDR1 and CDR2: SNHLY, FYNNEI. As DNA, the CDR3 is TGTGCCAGCAGCCCATGGGACACTACCTACAATGAGCAGTTCTTC. This codes for CASSPWDTTYNEQFF.

In its sample, this clone was seen once. The J gene is TRBJ1-5, the V gene TRBV19; 9 positions match TRBD1. Germline loops: CDR1 LNHDA, CDR2 SQIVND (reference sequence). The V and J ends lost 2 bases and 4 bases, in that order; junction bases with no gene match: 3. This CDR3 has 15 residues. The CDR3: CASSIRQGVNQPQHF. CDR3 bases: TGTGCCAGTAGTATAAGACAGGGGGTGAATCAGCCCCAGCATTTT.